The text below deals with one T cell receptor (beta chain). What it recognizes is unknown. This sample is part of a study of T-cell memory formation after mild COVID-19. 5'RACE with constant-segment primers built TCRalpha and TCRbeta cDNA libraries with UMIs. TCRdb itself ran the 5' RACE reads through MiXCR, one entry per CDR3 protein. The sample has hundreds of thousands of distinct CDR3 sequences; 20% to 25% are singletons. Notes on the study in general: Clones that contracted clustered mainly in CM and EM if CD4+ and in EMRA if CD8+. A subset of responding clones appeared in pre-infection memory, suggesting cross-reactive memory joined. Whether second-wave clones peaking at day 37 were SARS-CoV-2 specific went unconfirmed.

The germline V gene has CDR1 SEHNR and CDR2 FQNEAQ (reference sequence). The CDR3 has 12 amino acids. V dropped 8 bases and J dropped 4 bases, with 11 bases sitting between them. The chain uses TRBV7-9 and TRBJ2-5; D ambiguous. The receptor's source is a man aged 18 to 35 who had mild COVID-19 (a few samples of this study predate the infection). Cell type and time point are not known. Source material: PBMCs or a T cell subset sorted from them (not recorded which). The CDR3 sequence is CASGKGGETQYF. In DNA, the CDR3 is TGTGCCAGCGGGAAGGGTGGAGAGACCCAGTACTTC.